A selection of T cell receptor beta chains follows, all from one sample in a study of Graves' ophthalmopathy and Graves' hyperthyroidism. MiXCR, applied by TCRdb to the multiplex PCR reads, yields one record per CDR3 protein. Of hundreds of thousands of distinct CDR3 sequences listed, roughly 40% are singletons. The sample taken for sequencing was peripheral blood. The source of these receptors is an adult man with Graves' ophthalmopathy. CDR3s include the opening cysteine and the closing phenylalanine or tryptophan. Fields, in order: clone size, V gene, D gene, J gene, CDR3 protein, CDR3 DNA. A D gene is named only where the DNA matches it firmly. Only part of the rows carry a size: once, few, many, or a class if the clone is expanded.

clone size: .; V gene: TRBV7-3; D gene: TRBD2; J gene: TRBJ2-5; CDR3 protein: CASSQETSRETQYF; CDR3 DNA: TGTGCCAGCAGCCAAGAGACTAGCAGGGAGACCCAGTACTTC
clone size: .; V gene: TRBV19; D gene: .; J gene: TRBJ2-5; CDR3 protein: CASSAPGRQETQYF; CDR3 DNA: TGTGCCAGTAGTGCGCCGGGACGCCAAGAGACCCAGTACTTC
clone size: few; V gene: TRBV20-1; D gene: .; J gene: TRBJ1-2; CDR3 protein: CSARDSGAPNNWGYTF; CDR3 DNA: TGCAGTGCTAGAGATTCCGGGGCACCCAACAACTGGGGCTACACCTTC
clone size: few; V gene: TRBV12-3/TRBV12-4; D gene: TRBD1; J gene: TRBJ1-4; CDR3 protein: CASRPGQGDREKLFF; CDR3 DNA: TGTGCCAGCAGGCCGGGACAGGGGGATCGGGAAAAACTGTTTTTT
clone size: few; V gene: TRBV25-1; D gene: .; J gene: TRBJ1-3; CDR3 protein: CASSESLGAGNTIYF; CDR3 DNA: TGTGCCAGCAGTGAATCCTTGGGGGCTGGAAACACCATATATTTT
clone size: .; V gene: TRBV10-2; D gene: .; J gene: TRBJ2-7; CDR3 protein: CASSESLAKGQYF; CDR3 DNA: TGCGCCAGCAGTGAATCCCTAGCTAAAGGGCAGTACTTC
clone size: few; V gene: TRBV15; D gene: .; J gene: TRBJ2-5; CDR3 protein: CASSLVSWGSKETQYF; CDR3 DNA: TGTGCCAGCAGCTTAGTTTCCTGGGGCAGTAAAGAGACCCAGTACTTC
clone size: many; V gene: TRBV29-1; D gene: .; J gene: TRBJ2-7; CDR3 protein: CSVVSQVNYEQYF; CDR3 DNA: TGCAGCGTTGTCTCACAGGTTAACTACGAGCAGTACTTC
clone size: few; V gene: TRBV20-1; D gene: .; J gene: TRBJ1-2; CDR3 protein: CSATEDGYTF; CDR3 DNA: TGCAGTGCTACAGAGGATGGCTACACCTTC
clone size: .; V gene: TRBV12-3/TRBV12-4; D gene: .; J gene: TRBJ2-5; CDR3 protein: CASGYVGYQETQYF; CDR3 DNA: TGTGCCAGCGGCTACGTGGGGTACCAAGAGACCCAGTACTTC
clone size: many; V gene: TRBV20-1; D gene: TRBD1; J gene: TRBJ1-5; CDR3 protein: CSARHQGVGNQPQHF; CDR3 DNA: TGCAGTGCTAGACACCAGGGGGTTGGCAATCAGCCCCAGCATTTT
clone size: many; V gene: TRBV5-5; D gene: .; J gene: TRBJ2-6; CDR3 protein: CASSARIAGANVLTF; CDR3 DNA: TGTGCCAGCAGCGCCAGGATCGCTGGGGCCAACGTCCTGACTTTC
clone size: many; V gene: TRBV10-3; D gene: .; J gene: TRBJ1-2; CDR3 protein: CAIRPSRTSNYGYTF; CDR3 DNA: TGTGCCATCAGGCCTTCTAGGACATCCAACTATGGCTACACCTTC
clone size: few; V gene: TRBV2; D gene: .; J gene: TRBJ2-7; CDR3 protein: CASSFKQAYEQYF; CDR3 DNA: TGTGCCAGCAGTTTCAAACAGGCCTACGAGCAGTACTTC
clone size: .; V gene: TRBV2; D gene: TRBD1; J gene: TRBJ1-3; CDR3 protein: CASRAGGNSGSTIYF; CDR3 DNA: TGTGCCAGCAGGGCAGGGGGCAACTCTGGAAGCACCATATATTTT
clone size: many; V gene: TRBV19; D gene: .; J gene: TRBJ1-1; CDR3 protein: CASSRRETEAFF; CDR3 DNA: TGTGCCAGTAGTCGCAGGGAAACTGAAGCTTTCTTT
clone size: many; V gene: TRBV2; D gene: .; J gene: TRBJ2-2; CDR3 protein: CASSENGELFF; CDR3 DNA: TGTGCCAGCAGTGAAAACGGGGAGCTGTTTTTT